The T cell receptor beta chain described here comes from a study of T cells after yellow fever vaccination. This clonotype showed up just once. The CDR3 consists of 16 residues. V was shortened by 3 bases and J by 1 base, with 15 bases between the two germline ends. Looked up from germline, CDR1 is MGHRA and CDR2 is YSYEKL. MiXCR, run by TCRdb on the 5' RACE reads, gives a single entry per CDR3 protein. The sample consists of 400,000 to 650,000 distinct CDR3 sequences, 20% to 25% of them appearing once. The chain couples TRBV4-1 to TRBJ1-1, with a weak D call TRBD1 (6 bases). The TCR was taken from a man aged 18 to 29 who received the YFV17D yellow fever vaccine. The specimen comprised PBMCs, sampled roughly 20 days after the first yellow fever vaccination. The CDR3 sequence is CASSHLDSRRNTEAFF. The CDR3, as DNA: TGCGCCAGCAGCCACTTGGACAGTCGGAGGAACACTGAAGCTTTCTTT.